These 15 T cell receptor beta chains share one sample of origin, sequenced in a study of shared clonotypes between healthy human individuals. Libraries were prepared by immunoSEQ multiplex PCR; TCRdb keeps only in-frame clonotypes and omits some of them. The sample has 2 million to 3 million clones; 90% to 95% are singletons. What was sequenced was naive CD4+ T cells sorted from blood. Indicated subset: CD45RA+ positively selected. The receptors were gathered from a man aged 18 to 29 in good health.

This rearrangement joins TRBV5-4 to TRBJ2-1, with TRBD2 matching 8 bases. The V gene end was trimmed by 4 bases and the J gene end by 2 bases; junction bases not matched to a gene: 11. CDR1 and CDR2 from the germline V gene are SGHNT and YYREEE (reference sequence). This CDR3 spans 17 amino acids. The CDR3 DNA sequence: TGTGCCAGCAGCCTCCTTGGCGGGGGGCCGACCTACAATGAGCAGTTCTTC. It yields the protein CASSLLGGGPTYNEQFF.

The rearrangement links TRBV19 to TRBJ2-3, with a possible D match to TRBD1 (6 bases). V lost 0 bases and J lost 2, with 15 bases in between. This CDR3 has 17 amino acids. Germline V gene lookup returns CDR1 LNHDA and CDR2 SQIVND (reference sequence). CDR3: CASSIERGRGYTDTQYF. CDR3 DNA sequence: TGTGCCAGTAGTATAGAGCGAGGAAGGGGGTACACAGATACGCAGTATTTT.

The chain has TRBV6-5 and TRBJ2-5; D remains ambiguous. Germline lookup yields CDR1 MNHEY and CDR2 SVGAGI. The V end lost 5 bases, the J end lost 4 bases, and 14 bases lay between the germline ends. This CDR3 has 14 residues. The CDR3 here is CASSPWAGGETQYF. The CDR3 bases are TGTGCCAGCAGTCCTTGGGCTGGCGGAGAGACCCAGTACTTC.

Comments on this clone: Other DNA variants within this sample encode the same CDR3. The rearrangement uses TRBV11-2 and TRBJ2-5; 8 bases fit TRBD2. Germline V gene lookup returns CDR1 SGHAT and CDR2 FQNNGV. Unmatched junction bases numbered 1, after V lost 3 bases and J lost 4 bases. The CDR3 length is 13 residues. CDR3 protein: CASSLGLGETQYF. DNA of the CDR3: TGTGCCAGCAGCTTGGGACTAGGAGAGACCCAGTACTTC.

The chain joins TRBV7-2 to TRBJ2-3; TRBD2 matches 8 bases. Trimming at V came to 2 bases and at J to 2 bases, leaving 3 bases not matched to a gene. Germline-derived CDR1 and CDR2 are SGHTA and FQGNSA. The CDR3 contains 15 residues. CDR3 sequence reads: CASSLPGGPTDTQYF. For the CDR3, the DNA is TGTGCCAGCAGCTTACCGGGAGGGCCCACAGATACGCAGTATTTT.

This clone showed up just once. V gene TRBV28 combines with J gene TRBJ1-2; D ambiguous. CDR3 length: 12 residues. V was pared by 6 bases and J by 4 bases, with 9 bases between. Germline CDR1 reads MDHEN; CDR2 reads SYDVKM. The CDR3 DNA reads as TGTGCCAGCAGCCTACCGTCCTATGGCTACACCTTC. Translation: CASSLPSYGYTF.

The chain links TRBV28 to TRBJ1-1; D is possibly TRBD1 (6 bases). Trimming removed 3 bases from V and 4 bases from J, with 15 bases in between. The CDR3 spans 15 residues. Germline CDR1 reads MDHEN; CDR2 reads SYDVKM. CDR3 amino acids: CASSFPGEGGTEAFF. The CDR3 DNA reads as TGTGCCAGCAGTTTCCCGGGAGAAGGGGGCACTGAAGCTTTCTTT.

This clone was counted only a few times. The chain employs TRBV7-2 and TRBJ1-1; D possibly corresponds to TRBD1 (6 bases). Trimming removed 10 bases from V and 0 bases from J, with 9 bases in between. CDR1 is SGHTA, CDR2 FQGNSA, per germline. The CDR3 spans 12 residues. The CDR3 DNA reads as TGTGCCAATGGACAGTTGAACACTGAAGCTTTCTTT. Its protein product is CANGQLNTEAFF.

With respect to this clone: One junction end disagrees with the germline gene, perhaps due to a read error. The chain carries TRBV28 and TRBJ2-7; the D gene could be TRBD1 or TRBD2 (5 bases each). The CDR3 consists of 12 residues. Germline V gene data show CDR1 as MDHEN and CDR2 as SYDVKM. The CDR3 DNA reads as TGTGCCAGCAGTTTGAGGGACCGGGACGTCAACTTC. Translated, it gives CASSLRDRDVNF.

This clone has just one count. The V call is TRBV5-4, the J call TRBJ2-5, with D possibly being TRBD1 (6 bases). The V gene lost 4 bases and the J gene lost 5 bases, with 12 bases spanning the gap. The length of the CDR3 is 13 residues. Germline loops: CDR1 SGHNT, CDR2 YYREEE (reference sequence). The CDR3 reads CASSPQGGETQYF. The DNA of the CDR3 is TGTGCCAGCAGCCCACAGGGCGGGGAGACCCAGTACTTC. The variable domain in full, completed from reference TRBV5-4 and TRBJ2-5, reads ETGVTQSPTHLIKTRGQQVTLRCSSQSGHNTVSWYQQALGQGPQFIFQYYREEENGRGNFPPRFSGLQFPNYSSELNVNALELDDSALYLCASSPQGGETQYFGPGTRLLVL.

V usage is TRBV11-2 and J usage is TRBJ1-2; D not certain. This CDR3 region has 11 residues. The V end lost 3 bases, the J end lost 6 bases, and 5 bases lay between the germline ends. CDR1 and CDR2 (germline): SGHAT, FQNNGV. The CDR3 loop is CASSFVDGYTF. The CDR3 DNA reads TGTGCCAGCAGCTTCGTGGATGGCTACACCTTC.

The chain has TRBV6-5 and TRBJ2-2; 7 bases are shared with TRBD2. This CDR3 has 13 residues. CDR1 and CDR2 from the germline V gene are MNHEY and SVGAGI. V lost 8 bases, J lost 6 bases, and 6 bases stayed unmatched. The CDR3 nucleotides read TGTGCCAGCGGGAGGGCCGGGGCCGGGGAGCTGTTTTTT. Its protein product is CASGRAGAGELFF.

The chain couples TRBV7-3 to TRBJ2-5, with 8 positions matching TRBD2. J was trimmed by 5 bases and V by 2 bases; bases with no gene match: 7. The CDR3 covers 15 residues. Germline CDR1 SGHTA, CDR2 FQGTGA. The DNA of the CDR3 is TGTGCCAGCAGCTTACTCGGTAGCGGGGCTGAGACCCAGTACTTC. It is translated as CASSLLGSGAETQYF.

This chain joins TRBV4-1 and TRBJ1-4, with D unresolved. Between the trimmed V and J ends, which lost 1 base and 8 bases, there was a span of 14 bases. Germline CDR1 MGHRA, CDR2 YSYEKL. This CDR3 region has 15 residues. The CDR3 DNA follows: TGCGCCAGCAGCCAAGGATTTTCACTAGGGGAAAAACTGTTTTTT. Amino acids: CASSQGFSLGEKLFF.

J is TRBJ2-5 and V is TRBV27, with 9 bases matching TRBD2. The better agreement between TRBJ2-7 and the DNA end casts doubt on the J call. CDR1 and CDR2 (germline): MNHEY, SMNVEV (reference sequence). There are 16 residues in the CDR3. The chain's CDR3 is CASRGTSLGDSYEQYF. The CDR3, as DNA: TGTGCCAGTCGCGGGACTAGCCTGGGTGACTCCTACGAGCAGTACTTC.